This entry describes one TCR beta chain. This entry belongs to a study of shared clonotypes between healthy human individuals. CD45RO-negative, CCR7-selected cells formed the naive CD8 fraction, which excluded terminally differentiated effector memory CD45RA+ cells. CDR1 is SGHVS, CDR2 FNYEAQ, per germline. Between the trimmed V and J ends, which lost 5 bases and 9 bases, there was a span of 17 bases. This CDR3 region has 14 residues. The assay was run at deep level. Assay used: immunoSEQ multiplex PCR; TCRdb lists only in-frame clones, some missing. This table has more than 2 million clones, over 85% appearing once.

Sample: naive CD8+ T cells from PBMCs. This receptor was taken from a man between 18 and 29 years old in good health. Some clones in this sample may be carry-over from other donors' samples. The gene calls are TRBV7-6 and TRBJ2-1, with D possibly being TRBD2 (6 bases). The CDR3 loop reads CASSLRLGGTEQFF. The CDR3, as DNA: TGTGCCAGCAGCCTCCGACTAGGCGGCACTGAGCAGTTCTTC.